This TCR beta chain was documented in a study of T cells in Graves' hyperthyroidism and ophthalmopathy. General study results and limits: Most clonotypes expanded in the thyroid (above 0.001) were also present in blood. Ophthalmopathy was predicted by the model a median of 6.5 months ahead of onset.

Ophthalmopathy patients had moderate-to-severe active disease, CAS ≥3, NOSPECS ≥4, and disease duration under 3 months. For the diagnoses, clinical symptoms, serum thyroxine and TRAb, thyroid ultrasound and orbital computed tomography were used. This clonotype was picked up many times. Its antigen is unidentified. From RNA transcripts, TCR beta CDR3 regions were amplified. A set of HTBI primers served as the primers for a first-round RT-PCR of the TCR CDR3. Each CDR3 protein gets one entry after TCRdb re-called the multiplex PCR reads with MiXCR. In the table there are 620,000 or so distinct CDR3 sequences, more than 14% of which are singletons. The V end lost 2 bases, the J end lost 5 bases, and 6 bases lay between the germline ends. This CDR3 spans 13 amino acids. Germline V lookup: CDR1 MNHEY, CDR2 SVGAGI.

The chain carries TRBV6-5 and TRBJ2-2; D not certain. The receptor comes from a woman aged 50 to 65 with Graves' ophthalmopathy. The sample consisted of blood. CDR3 sequence (DNA): TGTGCCAGCAGTTACGTAGGGACCGGGGAGCTGTTTTTT. Its translation: CASSYVGTGELFF.